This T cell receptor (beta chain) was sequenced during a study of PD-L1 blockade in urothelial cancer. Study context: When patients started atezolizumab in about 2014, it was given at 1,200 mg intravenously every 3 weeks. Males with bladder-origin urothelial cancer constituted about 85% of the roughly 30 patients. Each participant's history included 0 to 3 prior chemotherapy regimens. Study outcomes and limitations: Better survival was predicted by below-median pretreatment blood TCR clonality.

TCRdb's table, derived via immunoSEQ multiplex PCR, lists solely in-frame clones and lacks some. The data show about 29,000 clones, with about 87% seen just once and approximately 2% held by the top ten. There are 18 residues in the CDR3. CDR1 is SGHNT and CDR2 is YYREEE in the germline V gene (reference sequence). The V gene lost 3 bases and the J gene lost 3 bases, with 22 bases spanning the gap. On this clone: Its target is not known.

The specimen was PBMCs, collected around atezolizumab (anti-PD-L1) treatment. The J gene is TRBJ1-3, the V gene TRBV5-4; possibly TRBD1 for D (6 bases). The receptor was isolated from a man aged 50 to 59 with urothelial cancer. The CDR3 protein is CASSSRGTGSGLGNTIYF. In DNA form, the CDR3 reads TGTGCCAGCAGCTCAAGGGGGACCGGGTCCGGCCTTGGAAACACCATATATTTT.